The 16 T cell receptor beta chains listed next were all sequenced from one sample in a study of OX40 agonist ivuxolimab in advanced cancers. The table came from immunoSEQ multiplex PCR; TCRdb's copy has only in-frame clones and leaves some out. The table has about 71,000 clones, roughly 84% seen once. The specimen comprised CD4+ or CD8+ T cells sorted from blood, sampled in a trial of the OX40 agonist ivuxolimab. The origin of the receptors is an adult with an advanced solid tumor such as melanoma, head and neck, liver or kidney cancer.

This clone showed up just once. The CDR3 DNA follows: TGTGCCAGCAGCCAGATGGGTTTAGGAAACATTCAGTACTTC. This encodes CASSQMGLGNIQYF. The rearrangement joins TRBV14 to TRBJ2-4; D ambiguous. The length of the CDR3 is 14 residues. The germline gives CDR1 SGHDN, CDR2 FVKESK. V was pared by 3 bases and J by 6 bases, with 12 bases between.

The rearrangement links TRBV5-1 to TRBJ1-1; D gene unclear. Between the trimmed V and J ends, which lost 1 base and 1 base, there was a span of 8 bases. Germline CDR1 is SGHRS and CDR2 is YFSETQ. CDR3 length: 14 amino acids. The CDR3 reads CASSLLSRNTEAFF. The CDR3 region has the DNA TGCGCCAGCAGCTTGTTGAGCAGGAACACTGAAGCTTTCTTT.

The table lists this clone with a count of one. J is TRBJ2-3 and V is TRBV5-8; 7 positions agree with TRBD2. The CDR3 runs 16 residues. J was trimmed by 6 bases and V by 2 bases; bases with no gene match: 12. The V gene's germline CDR1 is SGHTS and CDR2 YDEGEE. Written as DNA, the CDR3 is TGTGCCAGCAGCTTACCCGGGGGGTCCCGAGGGGATACGCAGTATTTT. Translating gives CASSLPGGSRGDTQYF.

This chain uses TRBV6-5 with TRBJ2-4; the D is unclear. The CDR3 runs to 12 residues. V was cut by 6 bases and J by 5 bases, with 8 bases left in between. Germline CDR1 reads MNHEY; CDR2 reads SVGAGI. The CDR3 sequence: CASRSSENIQYF. CDR3 nucleotides: TGTGCCAGCAGGTCAAGTGAAAACATTCAGTACTTC.

This clone was seen more than once but under ten times. Other DNA sequences within the sample encode an identical CDR3. The gene calls are TRBV18 and TRBJ1-2; the match to TRBD1 covers 8 bases. Germline assignment: CDR1 KGHSH and CDR2 LQKENI. J lost 4 bases, V lost 2 bases, and 3 bases had no gene match. This CDR3 has 14 amino acids. This chain's CDR3 is CASSPAGGGYGYTF. Here the CDR3 DNA reads TGTGCCAGCTCACCAGCAGGGGGCGGCTATGGCTACACCTTC.

This clone came up a few times. This chain joins TRBV9 and TRBJ2-3; 8 nucleotides agree with TRBD2. Germline trimming cut 4 bases from V and 1 base from J; bases unmatched to any gene: 5. Per germline, CDR1 SGDLS and CDR2 YYNGEE. The CDR3 runs 15 residues. The CDR3 DNA follows: TGTGCCAGCAGCCACCGGGAGGGGGGCACAGATACGCAGTATTTT. The encoded protein is CASSHREGGTDTQYF.

The chain couples TRBV27 to TRBJ2-2; D not resolved. Trimming cost V 0 bases and J 6 bases, with 14 bases left between them. Germline V gene data show CDR1 as MNHEY and CDR2 as SMNVEV (reference sequence). The CDR3 is made up of 16 amino acids. The CDR3 DNA follows: TGTGCCAGCAGTTTATCATACAACCTCCGGGCCGGGGAGCTGTTTTTT. It specifies CASSLSYNLRAGELFF.

CDR3 in DNA: TGTGCCAGCAGACCCTTCGGGGGGGGGACAGGGAGCACAGATACGCAGTATTTT. Protein sequence: CASRPFGGGTGSTDTQYF. The chain uses TRBV27 and TRBJ2-3, with D tentatively TRBD1 (9 bases). Trimming took 6 bases from V and 0 from J, leaving 22 bases between them. Germline values: CDR1 MNHEY, CDR2 SMNVEV (reference sequence). This CDR3 region has 18 residues.

In this sample, this clone turned up once. J is TRBJ2-1 and V is TRBV6-5; the match to TRBD1 covers 9 bases. The CDR3 has 15 amino acids. CDR1 is MNHEY, CDR2 SVGAGI, per germline. J lost 1 base, V lost 6 bases, and 4 bases had no gene match. The DNA of the CDR3 is TGTGCCAGCAGCCCCGGGACAGGGTCCTACAATGAGCAGTTCTTC. This encodes CASSPGTGSYNEQFF.

The chain joins TRBV2 to TRBJ2-2; 8 bases match TRBD2. Germline CDR1 SNHLY, CDR2 FYNNEI. V lost 6 bases to trimming and J lost 7 bases; unmatched junction nucleotides: 7. The CDR3 runs to 14 residues. The CDR3 reads CASRPSGGYGELFF. As DNA, the CDR3 is TGTGCCAGCAGACCTTCGGGGGGGTACGGGGAGCTGTTTTTT.

This clone was seen just once. The rearrangement uses TRBV11-2 and TRBJ1-2, with 7 bases fitting TRBD1. In germline, CDR1 is SGHAT, CDR2 FQNNGV. This CDR3 is 15 amino acids long. V gave up 5 bases and J gave up 4 bases; unmatched junction bases: 10. CDR3 protein: CASSPDREIGYGYTF. The CDR3 coding sequence is TGTGCCAGCAGCCCTGACAGGGAGATAGGCTATGGCTACACCTTC.

DNA for the CDR3: TGTGCCAGCAGTCCTAGGACTAGCGGGGGCCGCACAGATACGCAGTATTTT. Translation: CASSPRTSGGRTDTQYF. This sequence joins TRBV2 and TRBJ2-3, with 13 bases that match TRBD2. Losses at the gene ends were 5 bases for V and 1 base for J; bases not matched to a gene: 6. Germline CDR1 is SNHLY and CDR2 is FYNNEI. This CDR3 has 17 residues.

Of note for this clone: The same CDR3 arises from other DNA sequences in this sample as well. The V gene is TRBV5-6, the J gene TRBJ2-5, with 11 nucleotides matching TRBD2. With 0 bases clipped from V and 5 bases from J, the junction kept 0 bases outside the gene matches. Germline CDR1 is SGHDT and CDR2 is YYEEEE. The CDR3 is 14 residues long. This chain's CDR3 is CASSLGLAGETQYF. The DNA of the CDR3 is TGTGCCAGCAGCTTGGGACTAGCGGGGGAGACCCAGTACTTC. Full variable domain (rest looked up from reference TRBV5-6 and TRBJ2-5): DAGVTQSPTHLIKTRGQQVTLRCSPKSGHDTVSWYQQALGQGPQFIFQYYEEEERQRGNFPDRFSGHQFPNYSSELNVNALLLGDSALYLCASSLGLAGETQYFGPGTRLLVL.

This clone was counted a single time. The chain combines TRBV14 with TRBJ2-5, with 10 bases aligning to TRBD1. The CDR3 runs to 17 residues. Germline V gene sequence: CDR1 SGHDN, CDR2 FVKESK. V was pared by 4 bases and J by 5 bases, with 13 bases of the junction left unmatched. CDR3 protein: CASSLLVDRGPRETQYF. The CDR3 region has the DNA TGTGCCAGCAGCCTACTAGTCGACAGGGGGCCACGGGAGACCCAGTACTTC.

This chain links TRBV2 with TRBJ2-1; D remains unclear. In germline, CDR1 is SNHLY, CDR2 FYNNEI. The CDR3 covers 16 residues. The germline V and J ends were trimmed by 0 bases and 7 bases, with 16 bases remaining between them. CDR3 sequence (DNA): TGTGCCAGCAGTGAAGCGCTAGGGAAGCCGAGGAATGAGCAGTTCTTC. It yields the protein CASSEALGKPRNEQFF.

The chain couples TRBV19 to TRBJ2-7, with 8 bases matching TRBD1. The CDR3 is made up of 14 amino acids. Germline CDR1 is LNHDA and CDR2 is SQIVND (reference sequence). With 5 bases clipped from V and 6 bases from J, the junction kept 9 bases outside the gene matches. The CDR3 DNA reads as TGTGCCAGTAGTGAGGAGACAGGGGCCGGCGAGCAGTACTTC. Translating it yields CASSEETGAGEQYF.